Described below is a single T cell receptor beta chain sequence and its context. Its antigen is not known. The data were obtained in a study of shared clonotypes between healthy human individuals. Study at large: Two women and a few men aged 18 to 49 made up the donors.

V was shortened by 5 bases and J by 5 bases, with 10 bases between the two germline ends. CDR1 and CDR2 from the germline V gene are MNHEY and SMNVEV (reference sequence). This CDR3 is built from 13 residues. The data were produced by immunoSEQ multiplex PCR, yet TCRdb's version contains in-frame clones alone and is incomplete. In the table there are around 600,000 clones, roughly 98% of which are singletons. Study-level results: Investigators collected only blood, and repertoires in tissues likely differ. Sharing across four donors was highest in naive CD4 (around 5%) and lowest in memory CD8 (roughly 0.4%).

Naive CD8 cells lacked CD45RO, underwent positive selection for CCR7 and left out terminally differentiated effector memory CD45RA+ cells. The specimen was naive CD8+ T cells sorted from blood. The chain recombines TRBV27 with TRBJ2-1; D uncertain. The sequence derives from a man aged 30 to 39 in good health. CDR3 loop: CASSPGGNNEQFF. The CDR3 region has the DNA TGTGCCAGCAGTCCAGGTGGTAACAATGAGCAGTTCTTC.